The table lists the clone carrying this TCR beta chain with a few counts. Its antigen is unidentified. The CDR3 has 19 amino acids. This record comes from a study of beta chain features in type 1 diabetes. Overall study findings and caveats: In all four CD4+ subsets, TCRB CDR3 length was significantly, moderately reduced in type 1 diabetes. A closer apparent resemblance between naive, central memory and Treg TCRB repertoires was seen in patients than in healthy donors. The VDJ junctions of type 1 diabetes patients carried fewer insertions and more deletions.

Expressed TCRB transcripts were sequenced after all isolated RNA was converted to cDNA. Assay: immunoSEQ multiplex PCR; the TCRdb copy retains only in-frame clones and omits some. The sample has around 310,000 clones, more than 9.5% seen once. CD4+ naive, central memory, regulatory and stem cell-like memory cells were sorted via CD45RO/CCR7/CD25/CD127/CD95/CD27. V usage is TRBV12-2 and J usage is TRBJ2-6; the table gives TRBD2 as D, unverified against the DNA. TRBV12-2 is marked as a pseudogene. Sequenced: naive CD4+ T cells from blood. The TCR comes from a woman in her twenties or thirties in good health. This chain's CDR3 is CASRLRPTGGVCGANVLTF. In nucleotides, the CDR3 is TGTGCAAGTCGCTTAAGGCCCACGGGAGGCGTCTGCGGGGCCAACGTCCTGACTTTC.